The 15 T cell receptor beta chains below come from one sample, sequenced in a study of cytomegalovirus exposure and HLA in healthy donors (dated by TCRdb to about 2017). Library preparation employed the immunoSEQ multiplex PCR assay. The multiplex PCR relied on a mix of 60 forward primers for TCR Vbeta segments and 13 reverse primers for TCR Jbeta segments. TCRdb took this table from immuneACCESS and kept in-frame rearrangements with V and J called. Such tables lack part of the clones; where checked against another copy, unresolved V genes explain under half of the gap, and the rest is unexplained. In all, the sample holds 150,000 to 200,000 clones, and about 80% of those were seen once. The top ten clonotypes cover almost 7% of the sample. Input material: PBMCs. The receptors were gathered from a man aged 25-40 years in good health and CMV-seropositive.

V and J are TRBV2 and TRBJ2-7; the D is unclear. This CDR3 spans 12 amino acids. V dropped 6 bases and J dropped 0 bases, with 6 bases sitting between them. Germline-derived CDR1 and CDR2 are SNHLY and FYNNEI. This CDR3 reads CASSPSSYEQYF. The CDR3 DNA reads TGTGCCAGCAGCCCATCCTCCTACGAGCAGTACTTC.

The genes are TRBV5-1 and TRBJ1-1, with D unclear. Trimming removed 4 bases at V and 1 base at J, with 14 bases between. This CDR3 is built from 15 residues. Germline V gene lookup returns CDR1 SGHRS and CDR2 YFSETQ. CDR3 nucleotide sequence: TGCGCCAGCAGCCAAGATCTCATCGGGAACACTGAAGCTTTCTTT. Translation gives CASSQDLIGNTEAFF.

The rearrangement uses TRBV19 and TRBJ2-2; possibly TRBD2 for D (5 bases). The V gene lost 10 bases and the J gene lost 3 bases, with 15 bases spanning the gap. Germline V gene data show CDR1 as LNHDA and CDR2 as SQIVND (reference sequence). CDR3 length: 14 amino acids. As DNA, the CDR3 is TGTGCCACCGGGTCTCGGACTTACACCGGGGAGCTGTTTTTT. Protein product: CATGSRTYTGELFF.

CDR3 DNA sequence: TGTGCCAGCAGCCAAGAAGGGACATCGATCGGCTACACCTTC. This sequence encodes CASSQEGTSIGYTF. V gene TRBV5-8 combines with J gene TRBJ1-2; perhaps TRBD1 as D (6 bases). The V end lost 4 bases, the J end lost 8 bases, and 18 bases lay between the germline ends. There are 14 residues in the CDR3. Germline CDR1 and CDR2: SGHTS and YDEGEE.

The chain employs TRBV13 and TRBJ2-2; TRBD2 agrees at 15 bases. Germline-derived CDR1 and CDR2 are PRHDT and FYEKMQ (reference sequence). CDR3 size: 19 residues. J gave up 7 bases and V 5 bases, and 14 bases lay outside the gene matches. CDR3 residues: CASSPHKGLAGGPFGELFF. CDR3 nucleotide sequence: TGTGCCAGCAGCCCCCACAAAGGACTAGCGGGGGGGCCGTTCGGGGAGCTGTTTTTT.

This clone was seen more than once but under ten times. V and J are TRBV6-4 and TRBJ2-3, with 9 positions matching TRBD2. Germline V CDR1 and CDR2: MRHNA, SNTAGT. Trimming took 6 bases from V and 2 from J; bases not matched to a gene: 6. The CDR3 loop spans 15 amino acids. As DNA, the CDR3 is TGTGCCAGCAGGAAAGCGGGGGGCCTCACAGATACGCAGTATTTT. Protein product: CASRKAGGLTDTQYF.

The chain recombines TRBV6-1 with TRBJ1-5; 7 bases line up with TRBD1. Per the germline V gene, CDR1 is MNHNS and CDR2 is SASEGT. CDR3 size: 14 residues. Trimming cost V 6 bases and J 5 bases; bases outside gene matches: 7. The CDR3 DNA follows: TGTGCCAGCAGGGGGACAGAATGGTATCAGCCCCAGCATTTT. Translated: CASRGTEWYQPQHF.

The chain couples TRBV18 to TRBJ1-5; 7 positions agree with TRBD1. V dropped 4 bases and J dropped 9; count of bases not matched to a gene: 12. This CDR3 contains 15 residues. Germline CDR1 KGHSH, CDR2 LQKENI. The CDR3 is CASSLQTGVTRPQHF. The CDR3, as DNA: TGTGCCAGCTCACTTCAAACAGGGGTCACTCGGCCCCAGCATTTT.

The genes are TRBV5-1 and TRBJ2-7, with D perhaps TRBD1 (5 bases). V shed 2 bases and J shed 5 bases, with 8 bases lying between them. Looked up from germline, CDR1 is SGHRS and CDR2 is YFSETQ. This CDR3 has 12 residues. CDR3 region: CASSFGQHEQYF. The CDR3 nucleotides read TGCGCCAGCAGCTTTGGACAACACGAGCAGTACTTC.

V gene TRBV4-2 combines with J gene TRBJ2-1; D gene ambiguous. Germline V gives CDR1 LGHNA, CDR2 YNFKEQ. The CDR3 length is 16 residues. V dropped 0 bases and J dropped 1 base, with 10 bases sitting between them. The CDR3 region has the DNA TGTGCCAGCAGCCAAGAATTAGCCGTTTCCTACAATGAGCAGTTCTTC. It encodes CASSQELAVSYNEQFF.

V gene TRBV5-1 combines with J gene TRBJ1-1; D might be TRBD1 (6 bases). The CDR3 contains 17 residues. CDR1 and CDR2 (germline): SGHRS, YFSETQ. Trimming removed 0 bases from V and 4 bases from J, with 19 bases in between. In DNA form, the CDR3 reads TGCGCCAGCAGCTTGGAACCAGGGGAAGGGTTGAGCACTGAAGCTTTCTTT. It encodes CASSLEPGEGLSTEAFF.

Here the CDR3 DNA reads TGTGCCAGCAGTGCCAGGGGACAGACTAGCACAGATACGCAGTATTTT. Its protein is CASSARGQTSTDTQYF. The rearrangement joins TRBV27 to TRBJ2-3, with TRBD1 matching over 7 bases. The CDR3 runs to 16 residues. Germline V gives CDR1 MNHEY, CDR2 SMNVEV (reference sequence). J was trimmed by 0 bases and V by 5 bases; bases with no gene match: 8.

This chain connects TRBV7-8 to TRBJ1-2; TRBD1 agrees at 8 bases. CDR1 is SGHVS, CDR2 FQNEAQ, per germline. This CDR3 contains 15 residues. Trimming at V came to 2 bases and at J to 4 bases, leaving 6 bases not matched to a gene. The CDR3 is CASSLPPGGGYGYTF. The CDR3, as DNA: TGTGCCAGCAGCTTACCCCCAGGGGGCGGCTATGGCTACACCTTC.

This clone was seen a single time. As DNA, the CDR3 is TGTGCCAGCAGCGGCTGGACAGGGGTCGGCAGGAATTCACCCCTCCACTTT. This gives the protein CASSGWTGVGRNSPLHF. The chain uses TRBV7-9 and TRBJ1-6; 9 bases fit TRBD1. The V and J ends lost 5 bases and 7 bases, in that order; junction bases with no gene match: 12. This CDR3 comprises 17 residues. Germline V gene lookup returns CDR1 SEHNR and CDR2 FQNEAQ (reference sequence).

In this sample, this clone turned up a few times. V usage is TRBV4-1 and J usage is TRBJ1-3, with D possibly being TRBD1 (6 bases). V lost 1 base to trimming and J lost 0 bases, with 13 bases between them. The V gene's germline CDR1 is MGHRA and CDR2 YSYEKL. The CDR3 covers 17 residues. DNA for the CDR3: TGCGCCAGCAGCCAAGTACAGGGTCTAAACTCTGGAAACACCATATATTTT. It specifies CASSQVQGLNSGNTIYF.